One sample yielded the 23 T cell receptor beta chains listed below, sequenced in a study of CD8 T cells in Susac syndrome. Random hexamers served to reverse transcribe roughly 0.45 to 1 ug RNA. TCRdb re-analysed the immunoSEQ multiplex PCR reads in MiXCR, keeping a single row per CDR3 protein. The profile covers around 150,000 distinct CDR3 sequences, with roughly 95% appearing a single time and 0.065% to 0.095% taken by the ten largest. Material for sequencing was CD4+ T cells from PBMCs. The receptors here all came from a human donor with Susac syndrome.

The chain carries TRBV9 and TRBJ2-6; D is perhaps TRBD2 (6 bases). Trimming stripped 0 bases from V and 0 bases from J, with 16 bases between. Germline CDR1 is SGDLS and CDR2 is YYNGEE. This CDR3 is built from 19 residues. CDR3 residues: CASSVARGVAVSGANVLTF. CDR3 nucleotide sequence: TGTGCCAGCAGCGTAGCCCGGGGAGTAGCGGTCTCTGGGGCCAACGTCCTGACTTTC.

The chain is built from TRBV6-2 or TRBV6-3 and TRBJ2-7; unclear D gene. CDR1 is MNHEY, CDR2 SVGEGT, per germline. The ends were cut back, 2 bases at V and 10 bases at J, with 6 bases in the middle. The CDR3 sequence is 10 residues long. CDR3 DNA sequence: TGTGCCAGCAGTTACAAGATACAGTACTTC. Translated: CASSYKIQYF.

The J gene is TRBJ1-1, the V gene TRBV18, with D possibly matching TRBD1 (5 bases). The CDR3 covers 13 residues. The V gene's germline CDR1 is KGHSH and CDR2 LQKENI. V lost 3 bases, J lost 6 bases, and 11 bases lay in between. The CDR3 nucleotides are TGTGCCAGCTCACCGGGGACTCACGCTGAAGCTTTCTTT. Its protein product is CASSPGTHAEAFF.

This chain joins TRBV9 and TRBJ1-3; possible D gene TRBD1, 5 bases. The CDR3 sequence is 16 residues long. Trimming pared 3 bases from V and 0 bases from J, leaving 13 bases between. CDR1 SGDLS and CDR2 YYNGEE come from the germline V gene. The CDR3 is CASSAGTSSSGNTIYF. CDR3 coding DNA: TGTGCCAGCAGCGCTGGGACCTCGAGCTCTGGAAACACCATATATTTT.

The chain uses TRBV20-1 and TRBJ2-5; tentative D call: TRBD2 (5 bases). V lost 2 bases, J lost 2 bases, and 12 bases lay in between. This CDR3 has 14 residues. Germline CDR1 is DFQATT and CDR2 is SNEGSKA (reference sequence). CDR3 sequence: CSARSGNLQETQYF. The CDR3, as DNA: TGCAGTGCTAGATCCGGGAACCTACAAGAGACCCAGTACTTC.

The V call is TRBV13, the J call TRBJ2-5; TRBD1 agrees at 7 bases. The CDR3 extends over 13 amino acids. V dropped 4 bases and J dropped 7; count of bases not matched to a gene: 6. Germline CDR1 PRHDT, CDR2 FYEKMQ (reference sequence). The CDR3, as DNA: TGTGCCAGCAGCTCGACAGGGCTGGCGACCCAGTACTTC. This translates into CASSSTGLATQYF.

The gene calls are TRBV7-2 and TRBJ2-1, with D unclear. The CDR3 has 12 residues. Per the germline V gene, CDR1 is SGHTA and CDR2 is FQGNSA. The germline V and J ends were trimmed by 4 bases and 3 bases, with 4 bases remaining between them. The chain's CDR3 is CASSWGYNEQFF. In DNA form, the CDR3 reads TGTGCCAGCAGCTGGGGCTACAATGAGCAGTTCTTC. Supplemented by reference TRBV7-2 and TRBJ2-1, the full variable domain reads GAGVSQSPSNKVTEKGKDVELRCDPISGHTALYWYRQSLGQGLEFLIYFQGNSAPDKSGLPSDRFSAERTGGSVSTLTIQRTQQEDSAVYLCASSWGYNEQFFGPGTRLTVL.

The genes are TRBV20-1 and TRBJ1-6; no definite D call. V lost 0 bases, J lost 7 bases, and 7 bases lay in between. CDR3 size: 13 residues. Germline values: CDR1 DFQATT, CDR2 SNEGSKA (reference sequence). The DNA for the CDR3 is TGCAGTGCTAGAGAGGCCATAAATTCACCCCTCCACTTT. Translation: CSAREAINSPLHF.

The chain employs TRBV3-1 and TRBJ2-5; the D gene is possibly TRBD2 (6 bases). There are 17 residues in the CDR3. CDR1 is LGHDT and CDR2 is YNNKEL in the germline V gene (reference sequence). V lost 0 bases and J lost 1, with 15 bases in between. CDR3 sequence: CASSQDLTGDLQETQYF. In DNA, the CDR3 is TGTGCCAGCAGCCAAGATCTTACGGGGGACCTCCAAGAGACCCAGTACTTC.

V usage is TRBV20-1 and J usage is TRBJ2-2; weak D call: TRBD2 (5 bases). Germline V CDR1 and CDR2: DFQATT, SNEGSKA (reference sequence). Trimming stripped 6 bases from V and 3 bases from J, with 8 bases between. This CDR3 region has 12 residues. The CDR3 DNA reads TGCAGTGCAACGAGGGACACCGGGGAGCTGTTTTTT. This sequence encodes CSATRDTGELFF.

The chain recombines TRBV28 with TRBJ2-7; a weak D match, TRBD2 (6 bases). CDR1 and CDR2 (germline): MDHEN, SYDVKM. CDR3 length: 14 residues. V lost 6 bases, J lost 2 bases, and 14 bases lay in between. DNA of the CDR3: TGTGCCAGCAGACCTCTAGCGTCTACCTACGAGCAGTACTTC. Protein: CASRPLASTYEQYF.

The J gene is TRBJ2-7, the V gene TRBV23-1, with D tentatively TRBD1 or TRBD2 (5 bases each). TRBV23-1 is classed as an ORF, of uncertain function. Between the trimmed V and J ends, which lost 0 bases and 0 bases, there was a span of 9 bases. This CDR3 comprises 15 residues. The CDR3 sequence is CASSQSGVGSYEQYF. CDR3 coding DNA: TGCGCCAGCAGTCAATCGGGGGTGGGCTCCTACGAGCAGTACTTC.

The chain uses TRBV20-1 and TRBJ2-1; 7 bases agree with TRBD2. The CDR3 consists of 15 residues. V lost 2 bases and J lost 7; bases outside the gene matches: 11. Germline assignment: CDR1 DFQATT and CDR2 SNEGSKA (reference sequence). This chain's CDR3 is CSARWGVAGWNEQFF. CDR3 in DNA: TGCAGTGCTAGATGGGGGGTAGCGGGCTGGAATGAGCAGTTCTTC.

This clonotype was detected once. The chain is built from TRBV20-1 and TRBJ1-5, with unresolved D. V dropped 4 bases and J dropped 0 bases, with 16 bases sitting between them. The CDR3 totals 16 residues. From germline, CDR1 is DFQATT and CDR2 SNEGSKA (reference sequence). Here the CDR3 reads CSAIEERAYSNQPQHF. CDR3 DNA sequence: TGCAGTGCTATAGAGGAGAGGGCCTATAGCAATCAGCCCCAGCATTTT.

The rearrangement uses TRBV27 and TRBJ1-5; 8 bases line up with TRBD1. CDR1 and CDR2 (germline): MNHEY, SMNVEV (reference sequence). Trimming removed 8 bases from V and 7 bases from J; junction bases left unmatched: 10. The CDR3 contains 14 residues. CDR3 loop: CASGSAGGGQPQHF. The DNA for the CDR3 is TGTGCCAGCGGCTCAGCAGGGGGCGGCCAGCCCCAGCATTTT.

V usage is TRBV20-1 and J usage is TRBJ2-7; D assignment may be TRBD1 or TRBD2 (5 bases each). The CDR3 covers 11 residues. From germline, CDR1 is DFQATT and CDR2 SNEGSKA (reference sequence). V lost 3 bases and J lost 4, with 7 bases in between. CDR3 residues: CSARGEYEQYF. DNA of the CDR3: TGCAGTGCTAGGGGGGAATACGAGCAGTACTTC.

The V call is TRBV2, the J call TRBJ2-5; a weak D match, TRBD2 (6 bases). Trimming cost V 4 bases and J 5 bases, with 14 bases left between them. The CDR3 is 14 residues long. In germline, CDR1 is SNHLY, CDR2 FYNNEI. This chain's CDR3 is CASSGRAGEETQYF. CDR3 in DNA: TGTGCCAGCAGTGGACGAGCGGGTGAGGAGACCCAGTACTTC. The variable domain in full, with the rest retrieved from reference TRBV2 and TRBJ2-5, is EPEVTQTPSHQVTQMGQEVILRCVPISNHLYFYWYRQILGQKVEFLVSFYNNEISEKSEIFDDQFSVERPDGSNFTLKIRSTKLEDSAMYFCASSGRAGEETQYFGPGTRLLVL.

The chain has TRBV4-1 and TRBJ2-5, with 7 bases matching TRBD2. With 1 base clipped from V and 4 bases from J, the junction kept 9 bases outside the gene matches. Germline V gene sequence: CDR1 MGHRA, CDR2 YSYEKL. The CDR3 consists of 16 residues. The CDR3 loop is CASSQVRAGVVETQYF. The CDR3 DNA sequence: TGCGCCAGCAGCCAAGTGCGGGCGGGAGTGGTAGAGACCCAGTACTTC.

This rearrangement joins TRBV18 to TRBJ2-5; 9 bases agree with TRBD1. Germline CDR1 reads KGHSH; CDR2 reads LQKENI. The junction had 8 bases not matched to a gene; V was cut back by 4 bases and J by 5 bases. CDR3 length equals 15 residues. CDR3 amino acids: CASSLMTGGMETQYF. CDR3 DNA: TGTGCCAGCTCACTGATGACAGGGGGGATGGAGACCCAGTACTTC.

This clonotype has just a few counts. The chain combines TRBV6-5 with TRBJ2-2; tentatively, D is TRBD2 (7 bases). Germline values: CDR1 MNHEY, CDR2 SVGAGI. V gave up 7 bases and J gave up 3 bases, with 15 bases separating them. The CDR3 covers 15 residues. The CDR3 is CASKELGGHTGELFF. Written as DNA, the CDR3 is TGTGCCAGCAAAGAACTGGGGGGGCACACCGGGGAGCTGTTTTTT.

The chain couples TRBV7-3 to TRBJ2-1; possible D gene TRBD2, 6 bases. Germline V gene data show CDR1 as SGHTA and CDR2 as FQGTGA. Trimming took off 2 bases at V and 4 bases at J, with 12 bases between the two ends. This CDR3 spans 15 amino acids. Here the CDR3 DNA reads TGTGCCAGCAGCTTAGTAGCGGCCCCATACAATGAGCAGTTCTTC. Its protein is CASSLVAAPYNEQFF.

In nucleotides, the CDR3 is TGTGCCAGCAGTTGGCTACCGGGACAGGGAGCTTCTGGGGCCAACGTCCTGACTTTC. Its protein product is CASSWLPGQGASGANVLTF. This sequence joins TRBV12-3 or TRBV12-4 and TRBJ2-6; 9 nucleotides line up with TRBD1. The V and J ends lost 4 bases and 1 base, in that order; junction bases with no gene match: 11. This CDR3 has 19 amino acids.

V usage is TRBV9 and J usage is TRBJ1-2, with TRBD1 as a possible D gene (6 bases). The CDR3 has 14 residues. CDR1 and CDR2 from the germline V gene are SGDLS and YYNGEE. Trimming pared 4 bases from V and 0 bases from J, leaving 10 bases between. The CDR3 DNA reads TGTGCCAGCAGCACGGGGACAACTAACTATGGCTACACCTTC. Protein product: CASSTGTTNYGYTF.